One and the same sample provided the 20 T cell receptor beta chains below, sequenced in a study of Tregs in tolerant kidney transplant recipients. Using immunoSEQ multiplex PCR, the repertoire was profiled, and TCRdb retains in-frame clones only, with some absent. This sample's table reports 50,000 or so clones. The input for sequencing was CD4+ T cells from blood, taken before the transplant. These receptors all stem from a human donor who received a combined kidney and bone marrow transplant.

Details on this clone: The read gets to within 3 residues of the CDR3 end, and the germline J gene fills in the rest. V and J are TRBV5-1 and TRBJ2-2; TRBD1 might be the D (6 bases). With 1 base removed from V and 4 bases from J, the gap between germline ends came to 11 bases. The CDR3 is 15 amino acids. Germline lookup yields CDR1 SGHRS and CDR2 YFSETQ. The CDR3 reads CASSLTGSGTGELFF. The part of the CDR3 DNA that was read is TGCGCCAGCAGCTTGACAGGGTCAGGCACCGGGGAG.

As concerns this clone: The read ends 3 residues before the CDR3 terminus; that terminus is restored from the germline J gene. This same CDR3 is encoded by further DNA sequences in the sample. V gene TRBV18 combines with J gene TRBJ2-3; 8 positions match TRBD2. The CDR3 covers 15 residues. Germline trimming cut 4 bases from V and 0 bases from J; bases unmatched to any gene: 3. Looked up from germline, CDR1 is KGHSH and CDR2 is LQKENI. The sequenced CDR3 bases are TGTGCCAGCTCACGAACTAGCGGTAGCACAGATACG. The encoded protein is CASSRTSGSTDT. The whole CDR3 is CASSRTSGSTDTQYF.

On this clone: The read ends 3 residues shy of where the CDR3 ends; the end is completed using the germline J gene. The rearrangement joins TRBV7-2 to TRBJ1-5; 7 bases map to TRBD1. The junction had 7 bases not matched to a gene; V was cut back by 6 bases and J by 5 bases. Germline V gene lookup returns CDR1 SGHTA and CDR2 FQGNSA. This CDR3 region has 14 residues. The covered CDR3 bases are TGTGCCAGCAGGGATGGGGGGACAGATCAGCCC. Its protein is CASRDGGTDQP. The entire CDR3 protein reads CASRDGGTDQPQHF.

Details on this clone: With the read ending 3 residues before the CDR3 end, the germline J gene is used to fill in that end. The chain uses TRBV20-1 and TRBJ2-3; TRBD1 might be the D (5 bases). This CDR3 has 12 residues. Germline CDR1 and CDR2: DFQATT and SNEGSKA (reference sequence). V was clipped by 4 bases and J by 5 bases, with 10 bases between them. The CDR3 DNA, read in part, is TGCAGTGCTACGCCAGGGTTAGATACG. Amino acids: CSATPGLDT. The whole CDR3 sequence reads CSATPGLDTQYF.

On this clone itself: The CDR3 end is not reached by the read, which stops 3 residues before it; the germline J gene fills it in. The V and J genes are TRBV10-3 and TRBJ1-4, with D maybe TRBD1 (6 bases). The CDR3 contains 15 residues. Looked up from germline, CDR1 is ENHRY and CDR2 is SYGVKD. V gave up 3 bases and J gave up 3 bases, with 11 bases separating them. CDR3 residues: CAISEQGQANEKLFF. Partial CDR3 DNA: TGTGCCATCAGTGAACAGGGTCAGGCTAATGAAAAA.

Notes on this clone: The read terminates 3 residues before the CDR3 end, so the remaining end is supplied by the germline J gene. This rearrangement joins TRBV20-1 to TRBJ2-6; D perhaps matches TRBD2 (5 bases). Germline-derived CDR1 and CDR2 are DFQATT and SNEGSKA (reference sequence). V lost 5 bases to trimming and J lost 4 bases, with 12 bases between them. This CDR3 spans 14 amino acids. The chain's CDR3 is CSAYSGSGANVLTF. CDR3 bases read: TGCAGTGCTTACTCGGGGAGCGGGGCCAACGTC.

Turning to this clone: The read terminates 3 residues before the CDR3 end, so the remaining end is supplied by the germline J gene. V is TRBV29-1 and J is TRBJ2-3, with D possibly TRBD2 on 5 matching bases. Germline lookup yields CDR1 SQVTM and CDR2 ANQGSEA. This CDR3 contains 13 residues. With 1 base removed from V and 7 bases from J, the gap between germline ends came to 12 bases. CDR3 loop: CSVEVDSGNTQYF. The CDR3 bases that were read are TGCAGCGTTGAAGTAGATTCGGGGAATACG.

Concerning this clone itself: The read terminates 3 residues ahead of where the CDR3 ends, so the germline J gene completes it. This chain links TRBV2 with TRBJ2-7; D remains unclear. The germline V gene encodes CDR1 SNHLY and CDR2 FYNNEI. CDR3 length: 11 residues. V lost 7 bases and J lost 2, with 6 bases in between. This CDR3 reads CASTLAYEQYF. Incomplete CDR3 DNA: TGTGCCAGCACTCTAGCCTACGAG.

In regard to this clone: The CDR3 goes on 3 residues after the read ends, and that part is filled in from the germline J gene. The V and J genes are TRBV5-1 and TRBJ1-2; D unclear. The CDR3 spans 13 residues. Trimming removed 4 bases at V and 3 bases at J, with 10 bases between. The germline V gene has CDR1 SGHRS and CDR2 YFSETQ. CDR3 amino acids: CASSDDGDYGYTF. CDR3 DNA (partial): TGCGCCAGCAGCGACGACGGGGACTATGGC.

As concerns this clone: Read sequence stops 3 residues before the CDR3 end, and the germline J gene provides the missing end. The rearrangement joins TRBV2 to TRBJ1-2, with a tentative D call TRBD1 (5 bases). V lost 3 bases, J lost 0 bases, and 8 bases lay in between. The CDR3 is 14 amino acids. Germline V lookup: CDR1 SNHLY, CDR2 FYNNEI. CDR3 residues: CASSETATNYGYTF. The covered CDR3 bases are TGTGCCAGCAGTGAGACAGCGACTAACTATGGC.

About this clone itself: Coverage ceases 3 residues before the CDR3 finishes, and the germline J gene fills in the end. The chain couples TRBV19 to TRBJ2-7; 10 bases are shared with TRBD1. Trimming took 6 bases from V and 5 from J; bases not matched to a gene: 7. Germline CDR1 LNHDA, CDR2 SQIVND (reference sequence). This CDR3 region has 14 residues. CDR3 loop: CASSTGTGVHEQYF. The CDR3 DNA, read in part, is TGTGCCAGTAGCACCGGGACAGGGGTTCACGAG.

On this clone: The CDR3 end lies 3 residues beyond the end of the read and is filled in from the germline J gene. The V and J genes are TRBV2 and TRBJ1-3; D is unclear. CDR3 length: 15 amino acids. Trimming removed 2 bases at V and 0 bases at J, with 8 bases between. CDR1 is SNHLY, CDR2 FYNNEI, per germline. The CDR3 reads CASSESRSSGNTIYF. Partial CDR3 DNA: TGTGCCAGCAGTGAAAGCCGCTCCTCTGGAAACACC.

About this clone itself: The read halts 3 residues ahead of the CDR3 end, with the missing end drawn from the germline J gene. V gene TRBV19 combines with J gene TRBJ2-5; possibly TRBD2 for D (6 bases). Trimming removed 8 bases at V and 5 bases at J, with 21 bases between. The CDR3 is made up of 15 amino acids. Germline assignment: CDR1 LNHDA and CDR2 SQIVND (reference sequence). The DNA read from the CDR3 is TGTGCCAGTGGCCCTACCGGGGGACCCGTGGAGACC. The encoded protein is CASGPTGGPVET. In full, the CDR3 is CASGPTGGPVETQYF.

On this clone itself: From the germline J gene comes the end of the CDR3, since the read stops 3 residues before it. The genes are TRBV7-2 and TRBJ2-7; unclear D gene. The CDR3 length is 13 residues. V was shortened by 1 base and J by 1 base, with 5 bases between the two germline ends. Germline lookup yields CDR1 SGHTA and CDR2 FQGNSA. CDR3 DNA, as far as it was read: TGTGCCAGCAGCTTAGTTCGGTCCTACGAG. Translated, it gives CASSLVRSYE. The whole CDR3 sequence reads CASSLVRSYEQYF.

CDR3 bases read: TGTGCCAGCAGACAACAGGCCGTGAGCACTGAA. Translating it yields CASRQQAVSTE. The entire CDR3 protein is CASRQQAVSTEAFF. V and J are TRBV6-2 or TRBV6-3 and TRBJ1-1; D possibly corresponds to TRBD1 (5 bases). The CDR3 end is not reached by the read, which stops 3 residues before it; the germline J gene fills it in. Between the trimmed V and J ends, which lost 6 bases and 4 bases, there was a span of 15 bases. The V gene's germline CDR1 is MNHEY and CDR2 SVGEGT. The CDR3 loop spans 14 amino acids.

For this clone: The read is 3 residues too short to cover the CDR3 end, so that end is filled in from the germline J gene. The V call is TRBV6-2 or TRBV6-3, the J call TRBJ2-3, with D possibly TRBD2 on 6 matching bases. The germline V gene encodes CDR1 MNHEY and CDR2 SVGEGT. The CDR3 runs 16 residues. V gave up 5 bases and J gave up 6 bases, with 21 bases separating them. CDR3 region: CASSGPERVGSDTQYF. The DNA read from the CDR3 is TGTGCCAGCAGTGGCCCGGAGCGGGTGGGATCGGATACG.

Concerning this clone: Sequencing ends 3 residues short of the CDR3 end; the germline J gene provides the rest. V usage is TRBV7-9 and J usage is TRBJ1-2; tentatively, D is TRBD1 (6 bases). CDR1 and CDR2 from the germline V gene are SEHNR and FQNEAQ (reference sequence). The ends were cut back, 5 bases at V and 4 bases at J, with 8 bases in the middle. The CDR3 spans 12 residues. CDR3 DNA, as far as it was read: TGTGCCAGCAGCCTGGACAGCTATGGC. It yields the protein CASSLDSYG. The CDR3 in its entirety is CASSLDSYGYTF.

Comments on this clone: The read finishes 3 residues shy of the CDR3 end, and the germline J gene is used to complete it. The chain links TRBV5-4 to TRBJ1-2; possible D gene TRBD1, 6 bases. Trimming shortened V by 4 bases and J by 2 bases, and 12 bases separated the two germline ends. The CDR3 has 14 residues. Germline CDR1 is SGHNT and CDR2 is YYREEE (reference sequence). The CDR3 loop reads CASSPGQKNYGYTF. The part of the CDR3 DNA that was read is TGTGCCAGCAGCCCCGGACAGAAAAACTATGGC.

The covered CDR3 bases are TGTGCCAGCAGCCCAGACAGGGGCTACGGC. Its translation is CASSPDRGYG. The entire CDR3 sequence reads CASSPDRGYGYTF. The chain recombines TRBV7-6 with TRBJ1-2; 8 nucleotides align to TRBD1. The CDR3 is cut off 3 residues early in the read; its end comes from the germline J gene. Germline V gene lookup returns CDR1 SGHVS and CDR2 FNYEAQ. The CDR3 covers 13 residues.

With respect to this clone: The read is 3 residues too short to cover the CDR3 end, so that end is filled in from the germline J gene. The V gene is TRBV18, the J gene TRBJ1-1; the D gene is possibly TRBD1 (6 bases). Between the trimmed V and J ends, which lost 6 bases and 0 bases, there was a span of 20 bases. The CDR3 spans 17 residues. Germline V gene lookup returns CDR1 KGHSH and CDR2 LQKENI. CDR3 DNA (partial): TGTGCCAGCTCCCAGGGGAGAGCGACCTTTTTGAACACTGAA. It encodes CASSQGRATFLNTE. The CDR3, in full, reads CASSQGRATFLNTEAFF.